Presented here are 11 T cell receptor beta chains from one specimen sequenced in a study of T cells in Graves' hyperthyroidism and ophthalmopathy. RNA transcripts gave rise to amplified TCR beta CDR3 regions. An initial round of RT-PCR targeting the TCR CDR3 relied on the HTBI primer set. TCRdb reprocessed the multiplex PCR reads via MiXCR and lists one record per CDR3 protein. The sample consists of hundreds of thousands of distinct CDR3 sequences, about 35% of them appearing once. Sequencing was carried out using blood. All receptors come from a woman in her thirties or forties with Graves' hyperthyroidism.

This clonotype appeared a single time. CDR3 amino acids: CASSQDPSGAGGNTEAFF. CDR3 nucleotides: TGCGCCAGCAGCCAAGACCCGAGCGGGGCCGGAGGGAACACTGAAGCTTTCTTT. This chain joins TRBV4-3 and TRBJ1-1, with D maybe TRBD1 (5 bases). Trimming pared 0 bases from V and 1 base from J, leaving 18 bases between. This CDR3 has 18 residues. Germline-derived CDR1 and CDR2 are LGHNA and YSLEER.

This clonotype was seen many times. This chain joins TRBV2 and TRBJ1-1, with TRBD1 matching over 10 bases. The CDR3 consists of 15 residues. Looked up from germline, CDR1 is SNHLY and CDR2 is FYNNEI. Losses at the gene ends were 8 bases for V and 0 bases for J; bases not matched to a gene: 6. DNA of the CDR3: TGTGCCAGCGTCGGACAGGGGGTTATGAACACTGAAGCTTTCTTT. Protein sequence: CASVGQGVMNTEAFF.

The V gene is TRBV5-1, the J gene TRBJ2-2; TRBD2 agrees at 7 bases. Germline V gene lookup returns CDR1 SGHRS and CDR2 YFSETQ. The trim removed 5 bases at V and 8 bases at J, leaving 12 bases unmatched. The CDR3 has 15 residues. The CDR3 loop reads CASRPRGLESGELFF. The CDR3 nucleotides are TGCGCCAGCAGACCCCGCGGACTAGAGTCGGGGGAGCTGTTTTTT.

The chain has TRBV25-1 and TRBJ2-7, with D uncertain. Germline CDR1 is MGHDK and CDR2 is SYGVNS. With 4 bases removed from V and 2 bases from J, the gap between germline ends came to 12 bases. The CDR3 loop spans 14 amino acids. The CDR3 bases are TGTGCCAGCAGTGCTACCACGGTAGCCTACGAGCAGTACTTC. Encoded protein: CASSATTVAYEQYF.

This clonotype was found once. The V and J genes are TRBV25-1 and TRBJ1-1, with D perhaps matching TRBD1 (5 bases). The CDR3 contains 14 residues. Germline V gene data show CDR1 as MGHDK and CDR2 as SYGVNS. The germline V and J ends were trimmed by 4 bases and 6 bases, with 15 bases remaining between them. CDR3 nucleotides: TGTGCCAGCAGTGCACTGGAGCGGGGACCTGAAGCTTTCTTT. Protein product: CASSALERGPEAFF.

This clonotype is a singleton in its sample. The chain combines TRBV4-1 with TRBJ1-4; D is undetermined. V lost 0 bases and J lost 5, with 10 bases in between. This CDR3 contains 15 residues. In germline, CDR1 is MGHRA, CDR2 YSYEKL. CDR3 protein: CASSQESGPNEKLFF. CDR3 sequence (DNA): TGCGCCAGCAGCCAAGAGAGCGGCCCGAATGAAAAACTGTTTTTT.

Notes on this clonotype: A much larger clone differs from this one at a single base, so this may be a read error. The chain couples TRBV7-2 to TRBJ1-5; D call uncertain. The CDR3 runs 15 residues. V gave up 3 bases and J gave up 4 bases, with 13 bases separating them. Germline CDR1 is SGHTA and CDR2 is FQGNSA. DNA for the CDR3: TGTGCCAGCAGCTTCCCCGGTGACCCTAATCAGCCCCAGCATTTT. It codes for CASSFPGDPNQPQHF.

At least ten counts were recorded for this clonotype. The V and J genes are TRBV5-5 and TRBJ2-2; D possibly corresponds to TRBD2 (5 bases). CDR1 and CDR2 (germline): SGHKS, YYEKEE (reference sequence). The CDR3 spans 13 residues. V lost 1 base to trimming and J lost 6 bases, with 7 bases between them. This chain's CDR3 is CASSLLRAGELFF. The DNA for the CDR3 is TGTGCCAGCAGCTTGTTGAGGGCCGGGGAGCTGTTTTTT.

With regard to this clonotype: This may be a read error, as it is one base from a much larger clone. J is TRBJ1-2 and V is TRBV19; D call uncertain. Germline CDR1 reads LNHDA; CDR2 reads SQIVND (reference sequence). Trimming removed 4 bases at V and 4 bases at J, with 16 bases between. This CDR3 spans 15 amino acids. The CDR3 DNA reads as TGTGCCAGTAGTAGCGGCGGCAGTTATCCCTATGGCTACACCTTC. Amino acids: CASSSGGSYPYGYTF.

The chain uses TRBV29-1 and TRBJ2-5; a weak D match, TRBD1 (6 bases). Germline V gene sequence: CDR1 SQVTM, CDR2 ANQGSEA. CDR3 length equals 13 residues. V lost 6 bases to trimming and J lost 0 bases, with 11 bases between them. CDR3 sequence (DNA): TGCAGCGTCGCCGGGACAAACCAAGAGACCCAGTACTTC. It is translated as CSVAGTNQETQYF.

The J gene is TRBJ2-7, the V gene TRBV7-9, with 8 nucleotides matching TRBD2. The CDR3 has 17 residues. CDR1 and CDR2 from the germline V gene are SEHNR and FQNEAQ (reference sequence). J gave up 0 bases and V 3 bases, and 10 bases lay outside the gene matches. The CDR3 reads CASSFSAGVLSSYEQYF. The CDR3 nucleotides are TGTGCCAGCAGCTTCTCAGCGGGGGTCCTTAGCTCCTACGAGCAGTACTTC.